This T cell receptor (beta chain) appears in the sequencing data of a study of cytomegalovirus exposure and HLA in healthy donors. As regards this clone: The antigen remains undetermined.

Points from the study as a whole: As a later analysis showed, several of the most significant clusters appeared to be linked to common viral pathogens.

The PCR employed 60 Vbeta primers together with 13 Jbeta primers. TCRdb keeps only in-frame clones here, not all; method: immunoSEQ multiplex PCR. The repertoire includes about 130,000 clones, 85% of them detected once, and under 8.5% sits in the top ten. The CDR3 spans 18 residues. V was pared by 0 bases and J by 4 bases, with 13 bases of the junction left unmatched. The germline CDR1 and CDR2 sequences are LGHNA and YNFKEQ. This chain connects TRBV4-2 to TRBJ1-2, with 8 bases lining up with TRBD1. The sample taken for sequencing was PBMCs. This TCR came from a woman aged 25 to 45 in good health and CMV-seropositive. The CDR3: CASSQDPAGVQGGYGYTF. The CDR3, as DNA: TGTGCCAGCAGCCAAGATCCAGCCGGCGTACAGGGGGGCTATGGCTACACCTTC.